This TCR beta chain emerged from a study of T cell responses to AZD1222 COVID-19 vaccine. Points on this clone: Its antigen is not identified.

General study findings and limits: It was only a handful of AZD1222 recipients who were seropositive at baseline. Dominant at 160-218 and 743-854, vaccine-associated CD4 TCRs also spanned spike.

With 7 bases removed from V and 1 base from J, the gap between germline ends came to 13 bases. The CDR3 length is 14 residues. The germline CDR1 and CDR2 sequences are LNHNV and YYDKDF (reference sequence). Sequencing used immunoSEQ multiplex PCR; TCRdb keeps in-frame clones, though not all of them. This table holds about 150,000 clones, roughly 90% found once. This specimen was peripheral blood, taken on day 0 of AZD1222 vaccination. This clonotype was sampled from an adult in good health. This chain uses TRBV15 with TRBJ1-1, with a tentative D call TRBD1 (6 bases). In nucleotides, the CDR3 is TGTGCCACCATACAGGGCGGGGGGAACACTGAAGCTTTCTTT. It codes for CATIQGGGNTEAFF.